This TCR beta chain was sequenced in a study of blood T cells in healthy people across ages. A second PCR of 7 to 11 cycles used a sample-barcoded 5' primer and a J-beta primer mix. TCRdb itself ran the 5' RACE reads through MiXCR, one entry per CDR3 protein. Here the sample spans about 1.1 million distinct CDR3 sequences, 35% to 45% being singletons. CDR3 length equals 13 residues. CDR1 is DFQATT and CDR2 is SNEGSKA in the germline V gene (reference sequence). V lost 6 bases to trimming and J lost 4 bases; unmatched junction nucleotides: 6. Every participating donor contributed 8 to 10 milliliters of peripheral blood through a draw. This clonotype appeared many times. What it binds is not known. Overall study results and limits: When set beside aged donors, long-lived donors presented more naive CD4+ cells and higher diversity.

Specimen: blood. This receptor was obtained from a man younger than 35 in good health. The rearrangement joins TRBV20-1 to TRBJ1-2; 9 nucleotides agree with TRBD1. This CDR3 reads CSAIQTGGYGYTF. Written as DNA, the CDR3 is TGCAGTGCAATACAGACAGGGGGCTATGGCTACACCTTC.